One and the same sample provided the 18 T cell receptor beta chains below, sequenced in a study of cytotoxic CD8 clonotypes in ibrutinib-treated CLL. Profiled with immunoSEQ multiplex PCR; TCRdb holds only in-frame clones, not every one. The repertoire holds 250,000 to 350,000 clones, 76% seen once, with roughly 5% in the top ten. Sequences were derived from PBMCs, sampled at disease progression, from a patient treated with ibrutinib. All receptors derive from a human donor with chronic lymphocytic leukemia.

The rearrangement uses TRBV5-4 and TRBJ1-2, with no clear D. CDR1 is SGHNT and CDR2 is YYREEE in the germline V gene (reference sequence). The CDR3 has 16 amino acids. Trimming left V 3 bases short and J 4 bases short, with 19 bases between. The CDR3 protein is CASSSSFGFGSYGYTF. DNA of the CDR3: TGTGCCAGCAGCTCGAGCTTTGGGTTCGGATCCTATGGCTACACCTTC.

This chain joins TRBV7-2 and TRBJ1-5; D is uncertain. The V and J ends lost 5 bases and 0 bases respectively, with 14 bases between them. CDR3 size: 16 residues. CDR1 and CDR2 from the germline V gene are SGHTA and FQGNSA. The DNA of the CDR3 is TGTGCCAGCAGCCTACGGCAGCCCAATAGCAATCAGCCCCAGCATTTT. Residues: CASSLRQPNSNQPQHF.

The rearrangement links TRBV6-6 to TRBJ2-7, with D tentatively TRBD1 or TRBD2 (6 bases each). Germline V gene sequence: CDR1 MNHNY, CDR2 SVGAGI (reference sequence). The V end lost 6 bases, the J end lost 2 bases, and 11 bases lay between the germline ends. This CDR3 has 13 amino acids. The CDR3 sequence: CASSTGATYEQYF. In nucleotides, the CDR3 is TGTGCCAGCAGCACGGGGGCCACCTACGAGCAGTACTTC.

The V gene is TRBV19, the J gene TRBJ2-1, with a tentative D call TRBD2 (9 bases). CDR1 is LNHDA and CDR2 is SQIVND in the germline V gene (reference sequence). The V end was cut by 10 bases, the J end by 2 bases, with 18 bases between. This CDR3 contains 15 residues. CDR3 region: CATQGAGGPYNEQFF. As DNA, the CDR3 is TGTGCCACCCAGGGGGCGGGAGGGCCCTACAATGAGCAGTTCTTC.

This CDR3 is CASSSGPGYEQYF. The CDR3 nucleotides read TGTGCCAGCAGCTCGGGACCAGGCTACGAGCAGTACTTC. The gene calls are TRBV11-3 and TRBJ2-7; D tentatively reads TRBD1 or TRBD2 (5 bases each). This CDR3 is 13 amino acids long. Germline V lookup: CDR1 SGHNT, CDR2 YENEEA. Trimming cost V 4 bases and J 3 bases, with 10 bases left between them.

The CDR3 is CASSPPRGTPGRGYTF. The CDR3 DNA is TGTGCCAGCAGCCCCCCTCGAGGGACCCCAGGTCGGGGCTACACCTTC. The V and J genes are TRBV7-2 and TRBJ1-2, with D tentatively TRBD1 (5 bases). The V and J ends lost 5 bases and 8 bases respectively, with 24 bases between them. The germline gives CDR1 SGHTA, CDR2 FQGNSA. This CDR3 has 16 residues.

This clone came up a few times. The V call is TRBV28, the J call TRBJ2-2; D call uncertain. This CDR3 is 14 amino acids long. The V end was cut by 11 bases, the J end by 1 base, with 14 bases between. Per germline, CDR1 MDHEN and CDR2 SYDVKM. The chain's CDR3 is CAAKARWNTGELFF. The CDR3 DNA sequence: TGTGCCGCGAAGGCAAGATGGAACACCGGGGAGCTGTTTTTT.

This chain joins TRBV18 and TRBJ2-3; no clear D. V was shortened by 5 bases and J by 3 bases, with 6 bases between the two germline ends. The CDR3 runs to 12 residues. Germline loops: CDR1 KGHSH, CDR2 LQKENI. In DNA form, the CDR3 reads TGTGCCAGCTCAGGATCTACAGATACGCAGTATTTT. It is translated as CASSGSTDTQYF.

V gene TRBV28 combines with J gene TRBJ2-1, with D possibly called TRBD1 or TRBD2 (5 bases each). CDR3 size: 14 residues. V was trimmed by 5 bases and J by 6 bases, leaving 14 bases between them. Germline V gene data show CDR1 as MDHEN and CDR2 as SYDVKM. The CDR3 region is CASSPPGRGNEQFF. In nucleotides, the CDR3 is TGTGCCAGCAGTCCGCCGGGAAGGGGCAATGAGCAGTTCTTC.

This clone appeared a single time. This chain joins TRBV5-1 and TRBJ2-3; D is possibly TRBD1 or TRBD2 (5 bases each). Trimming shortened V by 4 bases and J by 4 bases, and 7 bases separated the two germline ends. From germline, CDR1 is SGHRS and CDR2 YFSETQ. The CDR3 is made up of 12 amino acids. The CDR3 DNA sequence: TGCGCCAGCAGCGGGACGGCAGATACGCAGTATTTT. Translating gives CASSGTADTQYF.

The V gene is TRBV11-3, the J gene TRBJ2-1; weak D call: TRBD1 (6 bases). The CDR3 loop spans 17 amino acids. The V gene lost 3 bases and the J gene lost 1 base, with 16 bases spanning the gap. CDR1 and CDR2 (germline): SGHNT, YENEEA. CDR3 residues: CASSLGSGTYSYNEQFF. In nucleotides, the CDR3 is TGTGCCAGCAGCTTGGGTTCCGGGACATATTCCTACAATGAGCAGTTCTTC. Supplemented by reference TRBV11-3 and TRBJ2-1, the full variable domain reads EAGVVQSPRYKIIEKKQPVAFWCNPISGHNTLYWYLQNLGQGPELLIRYENEEAVDDSQLPKDRFSAERLKGVDSTLKIQPAELGDSAVYLCASSLGSGTYSYNEQFFGPGTRLTVL.

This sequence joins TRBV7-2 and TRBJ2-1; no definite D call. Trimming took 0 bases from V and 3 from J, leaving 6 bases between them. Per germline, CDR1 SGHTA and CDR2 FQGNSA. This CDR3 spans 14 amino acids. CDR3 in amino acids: CASSLAQIYNEQFF. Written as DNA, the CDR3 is TGTGCCAGCAGCTTAGCACAGATCTACAATGAGCAGTTCTTC.

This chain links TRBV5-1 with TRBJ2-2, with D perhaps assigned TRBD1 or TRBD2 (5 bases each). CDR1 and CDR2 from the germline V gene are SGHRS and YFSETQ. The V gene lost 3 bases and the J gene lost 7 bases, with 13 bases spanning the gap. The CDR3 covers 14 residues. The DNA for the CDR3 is TGCGCCAGCAGCTACGGGGCGCCGGGCGGGGAGCTGTTTTTT. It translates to CASSYGAPGGELFF.

The CDR3 loop is CASSPPIPTGKPEAFF. In DNA form, the CDR3 reads TGTGCCAGCAGCCCACCCATCCCGACAGGGAAGCCTGAAGCTTTCTTT. The chain links TRBV7-9 to TRBJ1-1; 7 bases match TRBD1. Losses at the gene ends were 5 bases for V and 6 bases for J; bases not matched to a gene: 15. From germline, CDR1 is SEHNR and CDR2 FQNEAQ (reference sequence). This CDR3 contains 16 residues.

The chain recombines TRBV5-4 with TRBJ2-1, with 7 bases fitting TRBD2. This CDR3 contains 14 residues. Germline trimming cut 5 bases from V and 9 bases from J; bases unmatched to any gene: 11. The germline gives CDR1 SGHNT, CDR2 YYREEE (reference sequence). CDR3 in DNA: TGTGCCAGCAGGGGGGGAGGGCTCACCTCTGAGCAGTTCTTC. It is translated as CASRGGGLTSEQFF.

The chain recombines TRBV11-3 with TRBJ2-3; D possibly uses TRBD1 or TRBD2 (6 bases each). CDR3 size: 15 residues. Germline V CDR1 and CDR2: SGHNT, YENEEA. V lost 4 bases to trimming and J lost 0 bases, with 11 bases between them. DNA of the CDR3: TGTGCCAGCAGCTCTCAGGGGACTAGCACAGATACGCAGTATTTT. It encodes CASSSQGTSTDTQYF.

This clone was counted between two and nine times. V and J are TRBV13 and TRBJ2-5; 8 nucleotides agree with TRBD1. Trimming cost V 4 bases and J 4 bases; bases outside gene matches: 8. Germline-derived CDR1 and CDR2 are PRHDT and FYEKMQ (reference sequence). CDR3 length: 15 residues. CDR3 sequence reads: CASSSTGDGVETQYF. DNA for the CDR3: TGTGCCAGCAGCTCGACAGGGGATGGAGTAGAGACCCAGTACTTC.

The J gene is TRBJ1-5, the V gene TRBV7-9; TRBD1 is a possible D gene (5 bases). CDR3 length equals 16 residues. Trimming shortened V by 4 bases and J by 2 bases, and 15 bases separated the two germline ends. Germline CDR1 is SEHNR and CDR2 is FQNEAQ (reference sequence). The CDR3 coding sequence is TGTGCCAGCAGCTCCTTGACAGCAGAAGGCAATCAGCCCCAGCATTTT. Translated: CASSSLTAEGNQPQHF.